Following are 2 T cell receptor beta chains from one sample sequenced in a study of regulatory T cells in long-lasting Graves disease. Time point of the sample: newly diagnosed GD, antithyroid drugs for less than 3 months. TCR sequences were obtained from RNA taken from PBMCs. Building the TCR beta libraries relied on iRepertoire HTBI primers, and CDR3 regions underwent Arm-PCR. TCRdb itself ran the multiplex PCR reads through MiXCR, one entry per CDR3 protein. The top ten clones hold around a sixth of a sample with 350,000 to 500,000 distinct CDR3 sequences, approximately 14% of them seen once. These data were also reused for a study on T cells in Graves' hyperthyroidism and ophthalmopathy.

The sequencing used peripheral blood mononuclear cells (PBMCs), collected at new diagnosis, from a patient treated with antithyroid drugs. Receptor source: a woman aged 45 to 65 with Graves disease.

In its sample, this clonotype was seen a few times. The junction departs from germline at one end; a sequencing error may be responsible. The J gene is TRBJ2-7, the V gene TRBV7-2, with D possibly matching TRBD1 (9 bases). The germline V gene encodes CDR1 SGHTA and CDR2 FQGNSA. This CDR3 has 16 amino acids. The CDR3 DNA is TGTGCCAGCAGCTTAGTAGCGGGACAGGGTGGCTACAAGCAGTACTTC. Amino acid sequence: CASSLVAGQGGYKQYF.

This clonotype appeared many times. V usage is TRBV20-1 and J usage is TRBJ2-1; TRBD2 aligns across 10 bases. Germline loops: CDR1 DFQATT, CDR2 SNEGSKA (reference sequence). CDR3 length: 15 amino acids. J was trimmed by 5 bases and V by 6 bases; bases with no gene match: 10. CDR3 protein: CSAETSGKMNNEQFF. DNA for the CDR3: TGCAGTGCAGAAACTAGCGGGAAGATGAACAATGAGCAGTTCTTC.